These T cell receptor beta chains were read from a single sample in a study of cytomegalovirus exposure and HLA in healthy donors. Here immunoSEQ multiplex PCR was the method, and the copy in TCRdb shows in-frame clones only, minus some. The table records about 140,000 clones, roughly four fifths of them present only once. Sample: PBMCs. The receptor source for this set is a young man in good health and CMV-seropositive. Both conserved end residues are part of each CDR3.

CASSYSGQGGIYGYTF	TRBV6-5	TRBJ1-2	16
CASSTRDNYEETQYF	TRBV28	TRBJ2-5	15
CASSSGVNTEAFF	TRBV11-3	TRBJ1-1	13
CSVEGDRSYEQYF	TRBV29-1	TRBJ2-7	13
CASSYSRFQPQHF	TRBV6-5	TRBJ1-5	13
CSVVGGPTYEQYF	TRBV29-1	-	13
CASSPGQGVFSYEQYF	TRBV5-6	-	16
CASSLPMPGTSVF	TRBV28	TRBJ2-7	13
CASSPGAGEGDTQYF	TRBV11-3	TRBJ2-3	15
CAWVANTEAFF	TRBV30	TRBJ1-1	11
CASSIEARIWNQPQHF	TRBV19	TRBJ1-5	16
CASSGAGVGEQYF	TRBV2	TRBJ2-7	13
CASSLGTSGRAPQYF	TRBV5-1	TRBJ2-5	15
CARRDRFPYSNQPQHF	TRBV6-8	TRBJ1-5	16
CASSDLGSYEQYF	TRBV14	TRBJ2-7	13
CASSLTVRETQYF	TRBV27	TRBJ2-5	13
CASSIAKGEGESNQPQHF	TRBV19	TRBJ1-5	18
CASSEVARGLPTNEKLFF	TRBV2	TRBJ1-4	18
CASSFETGPNEQYF	TRBV28	TRBJ2-7	14
CASSSAGQGIYEQYF	TRBV7-9	TRBJ2-7	15
CASSRAGTGLKNYGYTF	TRBV7-6	TRBJ1-2	17
CASNNGWGGETQYF	TRBV5-1	TRBJ2-5	14
CASSLYTSSGNTIYF	TRBV11-2	TRBJ1-3	15
CASSRGSSYNEQFF	TRBV10-1	TRBJ2-1	14
CASSEASQSGGYTF	TRBV2	TRBJ1-2	14
CASSLTRYNTEAFF	TRBV28	TRBJ1-1	14
CASSFATGASEQYF	TRBV27	TRBJ2-7	14
CASSQSDEQYF	TRBV4-1	TRBJ2-7	11
CSVDTANYGYTF	TRBV29-1	TRBJ1-2	12
CASTGLAEDNEQFF	TRBV27	TRBJ2-1	14
CASSDGGTGKNEQFF	TRBV6-1	TRBJ2-1	15